This T cell receptor (beta chain) originates from a study of Ad26.COV2.S vaccination and SARS-CoV-2 variants. Study overall: The authors gave Ad26.COV2.S intramuscularly, either once or twice 56 days apart.

Whole-study findings and limits: Comparable non-spike TCR breadth was observed in vaccine and placebo recipients.

Data came from immunoSEQ multiplex PCR; TCRdb stores just in-frame clones and leaves some out. The sample shows more than 300,000 clones, around four fifths of them seen only once. Trimming cost V 1 base and J 4 bases, with 11 bases left between them. The CDR3 is made up of 14 amino acids. Germline loops: CDR1 SGHNT, CDR2 YENEEA. On this clone: Its target is unknown.

This sample's treatment: roughly 18 received Ad26.COV2.S at low or high dose, single or two shots; about 5 received placebo; per-sample allocation not given. Sampling took place 63 days after the first vaccine or placebo injection. Boston provided a donor who was an adult aged 18-55 years. The source is a person between 18 and 59 years old who received the Ad26.COV2.S COVID-19 vaccine or a placebo. J is TRBJ2-7 and V is TRBV11-3, with D possibly TRBD2 on 6 matching bases. This material consisted of peripheral blood, taken in a trial of Ad26.COV2.S vaccine versus placebo. This CDR3 is CASSLAGESYEQYF. As DNA, the CDR3 is TGTGCCAGCAGCTTAGCGGGGGAATCTTACGAGCAGTACTTC.